A selection of T cell receptor beta chains follows, all from one sample in a study of Graves' ophthalmopathy and Graves' hyperthyroidism. TCRdb re-analysed the multiplex PCR reads in MiXCR, keeping a single row per CDR3 protein. The sample lists just over 400,000 distinct CDR3 sequences, 20% to 25% occurring once. Source material: peripheral blood. The source of these receptors is a woman aged 18-30 years with stable Graves' hyperthyroidism. The CDR3 runs from the conserved cysteine through the conserved F or W. The D gene is left open where the match is weak. Size values are once, few and many counts, or a class for expanded clones, and some rows have none.

abundance	j_gene	v_gene	d_gene	CDR3nt	CDR3aa
many	TRBJ1-1	TRBV12-3/TRBV12-4	-	TGTGCCAGCAGTTGGGATAACACTGAAGCTTTCTTT	CASSWDNTEAFF
many	TRBJ1-5	TRBV28	-	TGTGCCAGCAGTTTCCACAGCTTTAGCAATCAGCCCCAGCATTTT	CASSFHSFSNQPQHF
many	TRBJ2-2	TRBV29-1	TRBD1	TGCAGCGCCCACGGGACAGGGTTTACCGGGGAGCTGTTTTTT	CSAHGTGFTGELFF
-	TRBJ2-5	TRBV6-5	-	TGTGCCAGCAGTTACTGGCGCGGCAGGGGTGAGACCCAGTACTTC	CASSYWRGRGETQYF
-	TRBJ2-5	TRBV6-1	-	TGTGCCAGCAGTGAAAGGCTCCATCAGGAGGTCAAGGAGACCCAGTACTTC	CASSERLHQEVKETQYF
many	TRBJ2-7	TRBV7-2	-	TGTGCCAGCAGCTGGGACCTGGGGGAGCAGTACTTC	CASSWDLGEQYF
many	TRBJ2-7	TRBV28	TRBD2	TGTGCCACCAGACTAGCGGGGAGCCACGAGCAGTACTTC	CATRLAGSHEQYF
many	TRBJ2-5	TRBV18	-	TGTGCCAGCTCACCACCGTCGCAGGGGGAGACCCAGTACTTC	CASSPPSQGETQYF
many	TRBJ2-7	TRBV11-2	-	TGTGCCAGCAGCTTTAACGCTGATGAGCAGTACTTC	CASSFNADEQYF
many	TRBJ1-3	TRBV5-6	TRBD1	TGTGCCAGCAGCTGGGGACAGCTTTTCTCTGGAAACACCATATATTTT	CASSWGQLFSGNTIYF
many	TRBJ2-4	TRBV5-4	-	TGTGCCAGCAGTGAGGGCGGTCTAGCCAAAAACATTCAGTACTTC	CASSEGGLAKNIQYF
many	TRBJ1-2	TRBV7-8	TRBD1	TGTGCCAGCAACTCTAGACAGGGGGCTGCTGGCTACACCTTC	CASNSRQGAAGYTF
many	TRBJ2-2	TRBV6-1	TRBD1	TGTGCCAGCAGTGGCTCAGACAGGGGGAACACCGGGGAGCTGTTTTTT	CASSGSDRGNTGELFF
many	TRBJ2-2	TRBV28	TRBD1	TGTGCCAGCAGGAAACCAAACAGGGGGACCGGGGAGCTGTTTTTT	CASRKPNRGTGELFF
many	TRBJ2-4	TRBV24-1	-	TGTGCCACCAGTGATGAGGGGCGGGACATTCAGTACTTC	CATSDEGRDIQYF
many	TRBJ1-6	TRBV7-6	-	TGTGCCAGCAGCTTAGCTAACTCCTATAATTCACCCCTCCACTTT	CASSLANSYNSPLHF
many	TRBJ1-5	TRBV12-3/TRBV12-4	TRBD1	TGTGCCAGCAGTTTAGGGGACAGGGGAGAGCCCCAGCATTTT	CASSLGDRGEPQHF
many	TRBJ1-2	TRBV5-6	-	TGTGCCAGCAGCTTGGAGGTAGGGGAGGTCTATGGCTACACCTTC	CASSLEVGEVYGYTF
few	TRBJ2-5	TRBV4-1	TRBD2	TGCGCCAGCAGCCTCCAGGGAGGGATGGAGACCCAGTACTTC	CASSLQGGMETQYF
many	TRBJ2-7	TRBV25-1	-	TGTGCCAGCAGTGCCCGGGGGTACGAGCAGTACTTC	CASSARGYEQYF
-	TRBJ1-2	TRBV20-1	TRBD1	TGCAGTGCCCCAGGGGGGCAAGCTAACTATGGCTACACCTTC	CSAPGGQANYGYTF
many	TRBJ2-7	TRBV30	TRBD2	TGTGCCTGGACCGATGGGACTAGCGCCACAAATGGAGTTCCCTACGAGCAGTACTTC	CAWTDGTSATNGVPYEQYF
-	TRBJ1-6	TRBV7-2	TRBD1	TGTGCCAGCAGCAAATACAGGGGGCGCGCTTCACCCCTCCACTTT	CASSKYRGRASPLHF
-	TRBJ2-7	TRBV10-2	TRBD2	TGCGCCAGCAGTGAGTCGATAACTAGCGGGAGTGTTTACGAGCAGTACTTC	CASSESITSGSVYEQYF
many	TRBJ2-7	TRBV7-2	TRBD2	TGTGCCAGCAGCAGCCGGACTAGCGGGGGCGAGCAGTACTTC	CASSSRTSGGEQYF
many	TRBJ2-7	TRBV4-2	TRBD2	TGTGCCAGCAGCCAAGATCTGACTAGCGGGACCTCCTACGAGCAGTACTTC	CASSQDLTSGTSYEQYF
many	TRBJ2-7	TRBV20-1	-	TGCAGTGCTAGCGGGAGAGGCCCCGAGCAGTACTTC	CSASGRGPEQYF
few	TRBJ2-2	TRBV4-1	TRBD2	TGCGCCAGCAGTAACCGCGGGAGGGCGGGTAGCGGGGAGCTGTTTTTT	CASSNRGRAGSGELFF
many	TRBJ1-1	TRBV6-1	-	TGTGCCAGCACACCGGGGAGGAACACTGAAGCTTTCTTT	CASTPGRNTEAFF
many	TRBJ1-5	TRBV12-3/TRBV12-4	-	TGTGCCAGCAACCTCGGAGGGTTTCAGCCCCAGCATTTT	CASNLGGFQPQHF
many	TRBJ2-2	TRBV7-2	TRBD1	TGTGCCAGCAGCATAGACAGGGGCGAGCTGTTTTTT	CASSIDRGELFF
many	TRBJ2-7	TRBV18	-	TGTGCCAGCTCACCCGGCAGTAGGTACGAGCAGTACTTC	CASSPGSRYEQYF
many	TRBJ2-7	TRBV20-1	-	TGCAGTGCTAGAGAGGGGCTTCTATCTTACGAGCAGTACTTC	CSAREGLLSYEQYF
many	TRBJ2-7	TRBV6-5	TRBD2	TGTGCCAGCAGAACCGGGGGGGCCTACGAGCAGTACTTC	CASRTGGAYEQYF
many	TRBJ1-2	TRBV7-3	-	TGTGCCAGCAGCTTAACGCCAGGGAACTACAATGGCTACACCTTC	CASSLTPGNYNGYTF
many	TRBJ2-7	TRBV27	-	TGTGCCAGCAGTTTATCCCCCGGGGGTGTCTACGAGCAGTACTTC	CASSLSPGGVYEQYF
many	TRBJ2-5	TRBV28	-	TGTGCCAGCAGGACGGAAAACCAAGAGACCCAGTACTTC	CASRTENQETQYF
-	TRBJ1-5	TRBV12-3/TRBV12-4	-	TGTGCCAGCACCCTCTTCTGGAACCAGCCCCAGCATTTT	CASTLFWNQPQHF
-	TRBJ1-1	TRBV6-1	TRBD1	TGTGCCAGCAGTGAATGGGCGGACAGGGCGGGAATGAACACTGAAGCTTTCTTT	CASSEWADRAGMNTEAFF
many	TRBJ2-5	TRBV20-1	-	TGCAGTGCTAGAGATGTCGGGACTCCGAAAGAGACCCAGTACTTC	CSARDVGTPKETQYF
-	TRBJ1-1	TRBV4-3	-	TGCGCCAGCAGCCAAGAACCGCAGAGGAACACTGAAGCTTTCTTT	CASSQEPQRNTEAFF
-	TRBJ2-2	TRBV27	-	TGTGCCAGCAGTTACTGGGGAGCCACCGGGGAGCTGTTTTTT	CASSYWGATGELFF
many	TRBJ2-7	TRBV5-1	TRBD1	TGCGCCAGCAGGGGACAGGGGGCCACCTACGAGCAGTACTTC	CASRGQGATYEQYF
-	TRBJ1-2	TRBV12-3/TRBV12-4	-	TGTGCCTCGGGGGGCTATGGCTACACCTTC	CASGGYGYTF